One sample yielded the 17 T cell receptor beta chains listed below, sequenced in a study of cytomegalovirus exposure and HLA in healthy donors. Researchers ran the PCR with 60 Vbeta and 13 Jbeta primers. The method was immunoSEQ multiplex PCR; TCRdb's version includes in-frame clones alone and lacks a portion of them. The sample records approximately 140,000 clones, 55% to 75% being singletons. The sample was PBMCs. The receptors were sampled from a human donor in good health.

This chain uses TRBV30 with TRBJ2-6; D not resolved. Germline assignment: CDR1 GTSNPN and CDR2 SVGIG (reference sequence). CDR3 length: 15 residues. V was clipped by 0 bases and J by 0 bases, with 6 bases between them. CDR3 amino acids: CAWSVGFSGANVLTF. DNA for the CDR3: TGTGCCTGGAGTGTCGGGTTCTCTGGGGCCAACGTCCTGACTTTC.

The rearrangement links TRBV1 to TRBJ2-1; the listed D gene, TRBD2, was not tested against the DNA. TRBV1 corresponds to a pseudogene. The CDR3 runs 17 residues. CDR3 sequence (DNA): TGCACCAGCAGCCAAGATTCGGTAGCGCCGCCGGGGAATGAGCAGTTCTTC. Its translation: CTSSQDSVAPPGNEQFF.

This clone was recorded once. The V gene is TRBV10-3, the J gene TRBJ2-1, with TRBD2 matching over 12 bases. This CDR3 is built from 19 residues. Per the germline V gene, CDR1 is ENHRY and CDR2 is SYGVKD. The V segment lost 4 bases and the J segment 7 bases; nucleotides outside the gene matches: 17. The CDR3 coding sequence is TGTGCCATCAGTGCTTCGGGGAGACTAGCGGGAGACCGAGGAAATGAGCAGTTCTTC. Translating gives CAISASGRLAGDRGNEQFF.

The CDR3 region is CSVRLASTEAFF. CDR3 coding DNA: TGCAGCGTCCGTTTGGCCTCTACTGAAGCTTTCTTT. The genes are TRBV29-1 and TRBJ1-1; no definite D call. The CDR3 totals 12 residues. Germline V gene data show CDR1 as SQVTM and CDR2 as ANQGSEA. The V end lost 6 bases, the J end lost 5 bases, and 13 bases lay between the germline ends.

This sequence joins TRBV15 and TRBJ2-5; D is unresolved. CDR1 and CDR2 from the germline V gene are LNHNV and YYDKDF (reference sequence). V dropped 0 bases and J dropped 7 bases, with 6 bases sitting between them. The CDR3 consists of 12 residues. CDR3 coding DNA: TGTGCCACCAGCAGAGATTCGGGGACCCAGTACTTC. Translating it yields CATSRDSGTQYF.

This chain uses TRBV7-2 with TRBJ2-7, with TRBD2 identical over 7 bases. This CDR3 contains 15 residues. Germline V gene lookup returns CDR1 SGHTA and CDR2 FQGNSA. V lost 8 bases, J lost 4 bases, and 14 bases stayed unmatched. CDR3 DNA: TGTGCCAGCCGCCCCCGGGGGGAGGTGAATTACGAGCAGTACTTC. This codes for CASRPRGEVNYEQYF.

The genes are TRBV7-2 and TRBJ2-3; D might be TRBD2 (7 bases). Trimming removed 3 bases at V and 1 base at J, with 20 bases between. Germline CDR1 SGHTA, CDR2 FQGNSA. The CDR3 totals 18 residues. In DNA form, the CDR3 reads TGTGCCAGCAGCTTGAGGCCCTCACGCGGGGGCCGCACAGATACGCAGTATTTT. It encodes CASSLRPSRGGRTDTQYF.

The genes are TRBV7-3 and TRBJ2-2, with D possibly matching TRBD1 (5 bases). Germline CDR1 SGHTA, CDR2 FQGTGA. Trimming removed 5 bases from V and 5 bases from J, with 15 bases in between. The CDR3 is made up of 15 amino acids. The CDR3 region is CASSPRQGWTGELFF. In DNA form, the CDR3 reads TGTGCCAGCAGCCCTCGGCAGGGATGGACCGGGGAGCTGTTTTTT. Using reference TRBV7-3 and TRBJ2-2 for the parts outside the CDR3, the full variable domain is GAGVSQTPSNKVTEKGKYVELRCDPISGHTALYWYRQSLGQGPEFLIYFQGTGAADDSGLPNDRFFAVRPEGSVSTLKIQRTERGDSAVYLCASSPRQGWTGELFFGEGSRLTVL.

The chain employs TRBV28 and TRBJ2-7; 11 nucleotides align to TRBD2. V was pared by 5 bases and J by 7 bases, with 10 bases of the junction left unmatched. The CDR3 loop spans 15 amino acids. Germline CDR1 MDHEN, CDR2 SYDVKM. CDR3: CASSQQLAGGREQYF. The CDR3 DNA reads as TGTGCCAGCAGTCAACAGCTAGCGGGAGGTCGGGAGCAGTACTTC.

The gene calls are TRBV30 and TRBJ1-4, with TRBD1 matching over 7 bases. J was trimmed by 8 bases and V by 2 bases; bases with no gene match: 2. Germline values: CDR1 GTSNPN, CDR2 SVGIG (reference sequence). The CDR3 length is 12 residues. CDR3 coding DNA: TGTGCCTGGAGTCTGGACAGGGAAAAACTGTTTTTT. Its protein product is CAWSLDREKLFF.

The chain combines TRBV28 with TRBJ1-4; no clear D. V gave up 7 bases and J gave up 0 bases, with 12 bases separating them. Germline V gene sequence: CDR1 MDHEN, CDR2 SYDVKM. The CDR3 sequence is 15 residues long. As DNA, the CDR3 is TGTGCCAGCAACCCCTATGCCACAACTAATGAAAAACTGTTTTTT. This gives the protein CASNPYATTNEKLFF.

This clone was detected a few times. V and J are TRBV28 and TRBJ2-5; 9 bases fit TRBD2. This CDR3 comprises 15 residues. Trimming cost V 5 bases and J 7 bases; bases outside gene matches: 11. Germline V gene sequence: CDR1 MDHEN, CDR2 SYDVKM. CDR3 DNA: TGTGCCAGCAGTGCGGGAGGGCCTTTGGGGGGGACCCAGTACTTC. Its protein is CASSAGGPLGGTQYF.

V and J are TRBV7-8 and TRBJ2-6; D unresolved. Trimming pared 2 bases from V and 11 bases from J, leaving 4 bases between. This CDR3 spans 11 amino acids. Germline values: CDR1 SGHVS, CDR2 FQNEAQ. This CDR3 reads CASSLQYVLTF. CDR3 DNA: TGTGCCAGCAGCTTACAATACGTCCTGACTTTC.

The chain carries TRBV28 and TRBJ1-2; no clear D gene. Trimming cost V 6 bases and J 10 bases, with 9 bases left between them. The CDR3 extends over 10 amino acids. Germline V gives CDR1 MDHEN, CDR2 SYDVKM. CDR3 residues: CASRGGDYTF. DNA for the CDR3: TGTGCCAGCAGGGGAGGTGACTACACCTTC.

This clone was observed once. The V gene is TRBV7-3, the J gene TRBJ2-5; D might be TRBD1 (5 bases). V was pared by 8 bases and J by 2 bases, with 12 bases between. The CDR3 has 13 residues. Germline-derived CDR1 and CDR2 are SGHTA and FQGTGA. CDR3 sequence (DNA): TGTGCCAGCGGCCAGGGATCACAAGAGACCCAGTACTTC. Amino acids: CASGQGSQETQYF.

V gene TRBV19 combines with J gene TRBJ1-2; 9 bases align to TRBD1. Losses at the gene ends were 3 bases for V and 4 bases for J; bases not matched to a gene: 6. The CDR3 spans 15 residues. CDR1 is LNHDA and CDR2 is SQIVND in the germline V gene (reference sequence). CDR3 DNA sequence: TGTGCCAGTAGTATCGGGACAGGGATTAGCTATGGCTACACCTTC. Amino acids: CASSIGTGISYGYTF.

The V and J genes are TRBV2 and TRBJ2-1, with a tentative D call TRBD2 (5 bases). V lost 5 bases, J lost 6 bases, and 14 bases lay in between. In germline, CDR1 is SNHLY, CDR2 FYNNEI. This CDR3 has 14 amino acids. The CDR3 region has the DNA TGTGCCAGCAGTACAGTAAGGACTCTCAATGAGCAGTTCTTC. The encoded protein is CASSTVRTLNEQFF.